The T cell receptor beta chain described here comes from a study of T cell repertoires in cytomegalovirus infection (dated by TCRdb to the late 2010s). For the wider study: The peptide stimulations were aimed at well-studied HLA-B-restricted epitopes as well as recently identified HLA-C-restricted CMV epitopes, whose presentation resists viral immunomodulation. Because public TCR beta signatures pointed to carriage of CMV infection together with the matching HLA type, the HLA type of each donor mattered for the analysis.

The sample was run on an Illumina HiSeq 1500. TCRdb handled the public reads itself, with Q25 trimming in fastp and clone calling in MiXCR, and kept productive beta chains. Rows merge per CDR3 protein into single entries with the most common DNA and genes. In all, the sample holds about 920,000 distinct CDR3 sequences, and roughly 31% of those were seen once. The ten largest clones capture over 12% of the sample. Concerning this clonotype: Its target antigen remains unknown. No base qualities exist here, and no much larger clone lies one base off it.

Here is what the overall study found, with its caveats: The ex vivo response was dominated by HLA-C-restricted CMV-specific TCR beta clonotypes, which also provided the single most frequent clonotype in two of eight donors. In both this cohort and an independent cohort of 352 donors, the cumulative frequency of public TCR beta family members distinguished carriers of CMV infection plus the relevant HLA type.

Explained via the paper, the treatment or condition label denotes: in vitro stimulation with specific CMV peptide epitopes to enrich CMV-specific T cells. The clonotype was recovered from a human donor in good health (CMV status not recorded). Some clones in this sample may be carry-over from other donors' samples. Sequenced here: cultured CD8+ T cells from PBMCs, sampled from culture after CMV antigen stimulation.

CDR3 reads: CASSWGTGTDSYEQYF. The DNA reads as follows: TGTGCCAGCAGCTGGGGGACAGGGACGGACTCCTACGAGCAGTACTTC. This receptor chain uses TRBV7-2 and TRBJ2-7; a stretch of 9 junction bases matches TRBD1. The CDR3 runs 16 residues from the cysteine to the phenylalanine. Only the CDR3 DNA stays, 48 bases, in frame from base 1. CDR1 and CDR2 are read off the germline V gene as SGHTA and FQGNSA. V has 4 bases trimmed and J has 0 bases trimmed; junction bases matching no gene number 7.